Listed here is a single T cell receptor beta chain. The CDR3 consists of 16 residues. V lost 3 bases, J lost 4 bases, and 19 bases lay in between. In germline, CDR1 is SGDLS, CDR2 YYNGEE. The data derive from a study of CD8 T cells in Susac syndrome. Reverse transcription of roughly 0.5 to 1 ug RNA was performed with random hexamers. Across 54 Vbeta and 13 Jbeta, immunoSEQ multiplex PCR amplified TCR beta CDR3. TCRdb used MiXCR to reprocess the immunoSEQ multiplex PCR reads, holding one entry per CDR3 protein. There are about 280,000 distinct CDR3 sequences in the sample; 70% to 90% occur only once, and about 0.11% lies in the top ten.

The chain links TRBV9 to TRBJ2-5; D is possibly TRBD2 (6 bases). The sample comprised CD8+ T cells from PBMCs. The sequence came from a human donor with multiple sclerosis. CDR3 nucleotide sequence: TGTGCCAGCAGCGCGCCCCGGGGGTTGGGAGGAGAGACCCAGTACTTC. This translates into CASSAPRGLGGETQYF.